The 15 T cell receptor beta chains below were found in one sample sequenced in a study of blood T cell repertoires in COVID-19. Measured with immunoSEQ multiplex PCR; TCRdb has only the in-frame clones, and not every one. The sample holds about 290,000 clones; roughly 89% are singletons and the top ten take 1.7%. Sequencing was done on a sample of PBMCs or T cells enriched from blood (not recorded which). These TCRs come from a middle-aged woman who had recovered from COVID-19.

This clone came up once. The rearrangement links TRBV2 to TRBJ1-2; possible D gene TRBD1, 6 bases. This CDR3 comprises 14 residues. Germline CDR1 SNHLY, CDR2 FYNNEI. V was shortened by 7 bases and J by 5 bases, with 17 bases between the two germline ends. CDR3 in DNA: TGTGCCAGCACCCCGGGAGGGGGGGGATATGGCTACACCTTC. Translation gives CASTPGGGGYGYTF.

J is TRBJ1-1 and V is TRBV5-5; TRBD1 matches at 7 bases. Germline V CDR1 and CDR2: SGHKS, YYEKEE (reference sequence). This CDR3 has 13 amino acids. Trimming removed 4 bases from V and 7 bases from J; junction bases left unmatched: 7. In DNA, the CDR3 is TGTGCCAGCAGCCCCAGGGGGTATAGTGAAGCTTTCTTT. Translation: CASSPRGYSEAFF.

V and J are TRBV7-2 and TRBJ2-1, with 10 bases fitting TRBD2. The CDR3 is made up of 15 amino acids. The germline V gene encodes CDR1 SGHTA and CDR2 FQGNSA. The V segment lost 3 bases and the J segment 7 bases; nucleotides outside the gene matches: 6. The CDR3 DNA sequence: TGTGCCAGCAGCTTTGGGACTAGCGTTAGGAATGAGCAGTTCTTC. It translates to CASSFGTSVRNEQFF. The full variable domain, in which reference TRBV7-2 and TRBJ2-1 provide the parts outside the CDR3, is GAGVSQSPSNKVTEKGKDVELRCDPISGHTALYWYRQSLGQGLEFLIYFQGNSAPDKSGLPSDRFSAERTGGSVSTLTIQRTQQEDSAVYLCASSFGTSVRNEQFFGPGTRLTVL.

The V gene is TRBV29-1, the J gene TRBJ1-1; no firm D call. Germline V gene lookup returns CDR1 SQVTM and CDR2 ANQGSEA. The CDR3 contains 14 residues. V was cut by 7 bases and J by 6 bases, with 21 bases left in between. CDR3 region: CSGMGRSVAAEAFF. The DNA of the CDR3 is TGCAGCGGGATGGGCAGGTCCGTTGCCGCTGAAGCTTTCTTT.

The chain combines TRBV6-5 with TRBJ2-1; D remains unclear. The CDR3 spans 13 residues. V gave up 5 bases and J gave up 4 bases, with 9 bases separating them. Germline V lookup: CDR1 MNHEY, CDR2 SVGAGI. In DNA form, the CDR3 reads TGTGCCAGCAGTACCCAGAAATACAATGAGCAGTTCTTC. Residues: CASSTQKYNEQFF.

This chain connects TRBV5-4 to TRBJ1-2; D gene ambiguous. This CDR3 has 13 residues. The V end was cut by 4 bases, the J end by 14 bases, with 21 bases between. Germline CDR1 is SGHNT and CDR2 is YYREEE (reference sequence). CDR3: CASSASASGLLTF. The DNA of the CDR3 is TGTGCCAGCAGCGCTTCCGCGTCGGGGTTACTAACCTTC. Drawing the rest from reference TRBV5-4 and TRBJ1-2, the complete variable domain is ETGVTQSPTHLIKTRGQQVTLRCSSQSGHNTVSWYQQALGQGPQFIFQYYREEENGRGNFPPRFSGLQFPNYSSELNVNALELDDSALYLCASSASASGLLTFGSGTRLTVV.

V gene TRBV4-2 combines with J gene TRBJ1-3; 7 bases agree with TRBD1. The CDR3 consists of 14 residues. V was clipped by 4 bases and J by 2 bases; unmatched bases: 2. Germline V gene lookup returns CDR1 LGHNA and CDR2 YNFKEQ. CDR3 nucleotides: TGTGCCAGCAGCCTGACAGGGACTGGAAACACCATATATTTT. It codes for CASSLTGTGNTIYF.

This clone has only a few counts. DNA for the CDR3: TGTGCCAGCAGCGACGACAGAACCTACGAGCAGTACTTC. This sequence encodes CASSDDRTYEQYF. The V and J genes are TRBV7-8 and TRBJ2-7; TRBD1 might be the D (5 bases). Trimming cost V 5 bases and J 2 bases, with 10 bases left between them. From germline, CDR1 is SGHVS and CDR2 FQNEAQ. The CDR3 length is 13 residues.

The chain employs TRBV6-5 and TRBJ2-3; D is perhaps TRBD2 (5 bases). The V and J ends lost 7 bases and 5 bases respectively, with 10 bases between them. Per germline, CDR1 MNHEY and CDR2 SVGAGI. This CDR3 region has 12 residues. DNA of the CDR3: TGTGCCAGCAATTTGGGGAGAGATACGCAGTATTTT. It translates to CASNLGRDTQYF.

The chain recombines TRBV5-1 with TRBJ2-1; 9 nucleotides align to TRBD1. The CDR3 contains 14 residues. V was clipped by 5 bases and J by 2 bases; unmatched bases: 2. Germline V lookup: CDR1 SGHRS, CDR2 YFSETQ. DNA of the CDR3: TGCGCCAGCAGTACAGGGGGCGCCTACAATGAGCAGTTCTTC. The encoded protein is CASSTGGAYNEQFF.

This clone appeared a single time. The chain recombines TRBV5-4 with TRBJ1-6; 9 bases match TRBD1. The V and J ends lost 4 bases and 7 bases, in that order; junction bases with no gene match: 3. The CDR3 runs 14 residues. In germline, CDR1 is SGHNT, CDR2 YYREEE (reference sequence). The CDR3 here is CASSQDRGNSPLHF. The CDR3, as DNA: TGTGCCAGCAGCCAGGACAGGGGCAATTCACCCCTCCACTTT.

This chain connects TRBV7-3 to TRBJ2-5; the D gene is possibly TRBD2 (6 bases). Trimming took off 2 bases at V and 1 base at J, with 8 bases between the two ends. This CDR3 region has 14 residues. Germline values: CDR1 SGHTA, CDR2 FQGTGA. The CDR3 protein is CASSLGRGQETQYF. The CDR3 nucleotides read TGTGCCAGCAGCTTAGGGCGGGGCCAAGAGACCCAGTACTTC.

The chain joins TRBV5-6 to TRBJ2-3, with a possible D match to TRBD2 (5 bases). The CDR3 is made up of 15 amino acids. In germline, CDR1 is SGHDT, CDR2 YYEEEE. The germline V and J ends were trimmed by 5 bases and 2 bases, with 15 bases remaining between them. CDR3 coding DNA: TGTGCCAGCAGTGCCTGGGCTAGCATCACAGATACGCAGTATTTT. This translates into CASSAWASITDTQYF.

V usage is TRBV13 and J usage is TRBJ1-2; a possible D gene is TRBD1 (6 bases). The ends were cut back, 4 bases at V and 3 bases at J, with 9 bases in the middle. CDR1 PRHDT and CDR2 FYEKMQ come from the germline V gene (reference sequence). The CDR3 has 13 residues. The CDR3 DNA reads TGTGCCAGCAGCTCGGACAGATACTATGGCTACACCTTC. It specifies CASSSDRYYGYTF.

This clone was observed a few times. The V and J genes are TRBV5-1 and TRBJ2-7, with D possibly matching TRBD1 (7 bases). The CDR3 spans 17 residues. Germline CDR1 reads SGHRS; CDR2 reads YFSETQ. V was pared by 5 bases and J by 0 bases, with 21 bases between. CDR3 amino acids: CASRGLSTGAISYEQYF. In DNA, the CDR3 is TGCGCCAGCAGGGGACTCTCAACAGGGGCGATCTCCTACGAGCAGTACTTC.